These 7 T cell receptor beta chains came from one sample sequenced in a study of identical twins. Each CDR3 protein is one row after TCRdb ran MiXCR on the 5' RACE reads. This table holds about 240,000 distinct CDR3 sequences, about 10% found once. Sequencing used memory T cells sorted from blood. The receptors come from a man between 45 and 60 years old in good health.

In this sample, this clonotype turned up a few times. The chain carries TRBV10-3 and TRBJ1-1; tentatively, D is TRBD1 (6 bases). Germline CDR1 is ENHRY and CDR2 is SYGVKD. The CDR3 spans 13 residues. Trimming stripped 6 bases from V and 3 bases from J, with 11 bases between. The DNA for the CDR3 is TGTGCCATCAGACCAACAGGGTACACTGAAGCTTTCTTT. Translation gives CAIRPTGYTEAFF.

The genes are TRBV6-1 and TRBJ1-2, with TRBD1 identical over 7 bases. The junction had 11 bases not matched to a gene; V was cut back by 5 bases and J by 8 bases. The CDR3 loop spans 14 amino acids. Germline CDR1 is MNHNS and CDR2 is SASEGT. The DNA of the CDR3 is TGTGCCAGCAGTAAGACAGGGAGGGGGGGAGGCTACACCTTC. Protein product: CASSKTGRGGGYTF.

This clonotype was found many times. V gene TRBV5-1 combines with J gene TRBJ2-3; possibly TRBD1 or TRBD2 for D (5 bases each). The CDR3 is made up of 13 amino acids. Trimming left V 3 bases short and J 8 bases short, with 13 bases between. CDR1 is SGHRS, CDR2 YFSETQ, per germline. The CDR3 DNA reads as TGCGCCAGCAGCTGGGGACCCGGGGCTACGCAGTATTTT. This gives the protein CASSWGPGATQYF.

At least ten counts were recorded for this clonotype. The rearrangement links TRBV20-1 to TRBJ2-1; D perhaps matches TRBD2 (6 bases). V lost 5 bases, J lost 0 bases, and 17 bases lay in between. This CDR3 is built from 16 residues. Germline CDR1 and CDR2: DFQATT and SNEGSKA (reference sequence). DNA for the CDR3: TGCAGTGCTCCAAGTCTTAGCGGCAGCTCCTACAATGAGCAGTTCTTC. Translated, it gives CSAPSLSGSSYNEQFF.

This clonotype was detected ten times or more. This chain uses TRBV20-1 with TRBJ1-2; the D is unclear. Trimming left V 5 bases short and J 3 bases short, with 19 bases between. Germline V gene sequence: CDR1 DFQATT, CDR2 SNEGSKA (reference sequence). CDR3 length: 15 amino acids. CDR3 nucleotides: TGCAGTGCTGATCCCCGTGGCTCGGGAGACTATGGCTACACCTTC. It specifies CSADPRGSGDYGYTF.

The V call is TRBV29-1, the J call TRBJ1-1, with D tentatively TRBD1 (5 bases). V lost 2 bases and J lost 1, with 8 bases in between. The CDR3 is 13 residues long. The V gene's germline CDR1 is SQVTM and CDR2 ANQGSEA. The DNA of the CDR3 is TGCAGCGTTGAAAGACAGAAGAACACTGAAGCTTTCTTT. It is translated as CSVERQKNTEAFF.

Ten or more counts support this clonotype. The V and J genes are TRBV5-1 and TRBJ1-2; TRBD1 aligns across 8 bases. The CDR3 has 15 amino acids. Unmatched junction bases numbered 10, after V lost 3 bases and J lost 6 bases. Germline CDR1 SGHRS, CDR2 YFSETQ. CDR3 residues: CASSSEQGGKNGYTF. The CDR3 DNA is TGCGCCAGCAGCTCCGAACAGGGGGGAAAGAATGGCTACACCTTC.